This TCR beta chain was identified in a study of response to subunit inactivated influenza vaccine. Findings of the study overall: Few new T cells, the authors suggested, are recruited by each seasonal influenza vaccination.

One entry per CDR3 protein, called by TCRdb with MiXCR from the RT-PCR reads. The data show about 650,000 distinct CDR3 sequences, approximately 14% seen once. This clonotype was seen a few times. The antigen is not known. The TCR originated in a man in his forties or fifties who received an inactivated influenza vaccine. This specimen was PBMCs from blood, taken 11 to 12 days after vaccination.

The CDR3 loop reads CASSRYTQYF. The CDR3 DNA sequence: TGTGCCAGCAGCCGATATACGCAGTATTTT. The chain uses TRBV12-3 or TRBV12-4 and TRBJ2-3; D remains ambiguous. Trimming took off 6 bases at V and 7 bases at J, with 5 bases between the two ends. The CDR3 contains 10 residues.